Following are 12 T cell receptor beta chains from one sample sequenced in a study of cytomegalovirus exposure and HLA in healthy donors. PCR was performed using 60 Vbeta and 13 Jbeta primers. Clones were sequenced by immunoSEQ multiplex PCR, and TCRdb holds only the in-frame ones, with some missing. The sample includes fewer than 200,000 clones, more than 70% of them seen just once. Sequences were obtained from PBMCs. The origin of the receptors is a man aged 30 to 45 in good health and CMV-seronegative.

The gene calls are TRBV28 and TRBJ2-7, with D perhaps TRBD2 (6 bases). Trimming took off 6 bases at V and 2 bases at J, with 14 bases between the two ends. The CDR3 is 14 amino acids. The germline V gene encodes CDR1 MDHEN and CDR2 SYDVKM. The CDR3 reads CASSARDLTYEQYF. In nucleotides, the CDR3 is TGTGCCAGCAGCGCGAGGGACTTAACCTACGAGCAGTACTTC.

V gene TRBV5-4 combines with J gene TRBJ1-3; maybe TRBD1 (6 bases). CDR3 length equals 15 residues. V gave up 4 bases and J gave up 4 bases, with 15 bases separating them. The germline V gene encodes CDR1 SGHNT and CDR2 YYREEE (reference sequence). CDR3 DNA sequence: TGTGCCAGCAGCGGAGGAGGACAGATCGGAAACACCATATATTTT. Encoded protein: CASSGGGQIGNTIYF.

The chain has TRBV28 and TRBJ2-5; possibly TRBD2 for D (5 bases). The germline V gene encodes CDR1 MDHEN and CDR2 SYDVKM. This CDR3 has 12 residues. Trimming removed 8 bases from V and 1 base from J, with 8 bases in between. CDR3 protein: CASGGFQETQYF. For the CDR3, the DNA is TGTGCCAGCGGCGGGTTCCAAGAGACCCAGTACTTC.

The chain combines TRBV19 with TRBJ2-3, with unresolved D. Trimming took 5 bases from V and 4 from J, leaving 13 bases between them. The CDR3 spans 14 residues. Germline CDR1 reads LNHDA; CDR2 reads SQIVND (reference sequence). In DNA form, the CDR3 reads TGTGCCAGTAGTGCCGGGTGGATGGCAGATACGCAGTATTTT. This translates into CASSAGWMADTQYF.

The gene calls are TRBV19 and TRBJ2-1, with TRBD2 identical over 13 bases. This CDR3 comprises 17 residues. Per the germline V gene, CDR1 is LNHDA and CDR2 is SQIVND (reference sequence). Trimming at V came to 4 bases and at J to 4 bases, leaving 7 bases not matched to a gene. In DNA, the CDR3 is TGTGCCAGTAGTACGCCGACTAGCGGGAGGCTATACAATGAGCAGTTCTTC. It specifies CASSTPTSGRLYNEQFF.

The chain couples TRBV6-4 to TRBJ1-6; possible D gene TRBD1, 5 bases. Trimming removed 3 bases from V and 2 bases from J, with 11 bases in between. Looked up from germline, CDR1 is MRHNA and CDR2 is SNTAGT. CDR3 length: 16 amino acids. The CDR3 loop is CASSDGQDTYNSPLHF. The CDR3 DNA reads as TGTGCCAGCAGTGATGGGCAGGACACCTATAATTCACCCCTCCACTTT.

V and J are TRBV30 and TRBJ2-7, with TRBD1 as a possible D gene (5 bases). Germline V lookup: CDR1 GTSNPN, CDR2 SVGIG (reference sequence). Trimming shortened V by 2 bases and J by 1 base, and 9 bases separated the two germline ends. The length of the CDR3 is 13 residues. The CDR3: CAWSSKGSYEQYF. The DNA for the CDR3 is TGTGCCTGGAGTTCAAAGGGGTCCTACGAGCAGTACTTC.

This clone came up once. The chain carries TRBV6-1 and TRBJ2-2, with TRBD1 identical over 11 bases. The trim removed 7 bases at V and 5 bases at J, leaving 6 bases unmatched. Germline assignment: CDR1 MNHNS and CDR2 SASEGT. The CDR3 covers 15 residues. The CDR3 here is CASIQDRGRTGELFF. CDR3 DNA: TGTGCCAGCATACAGGACAGGGGGCGGACCGGGGAGCTGTTTTTT.

This clone was detected once. The chain combines TRBV28 with TRBJ2-7, with 10 positions matching TRBD1. This CDR3 is built from 14 residues. The junction had 1 base not matched to a gene; V was cut back by 3 bases and J by 2 bases. Germline V gene data show CDR1 as MDHEN and CDR2 as SYDVKM. This chain's CDR3 is CASSLGTGAYEQYF. CDR3 bases: TGTGCCAGCAGTTTGGGGACAGGGGCCTACGAGCAGTACTTC.

The chain recombines TRBV2 with TRBJ1-2, with 9 bases matching TRBD1. V trimming: 6 bases; J trimming: 7 bases; junction bases outside the gene matches: 6. CDR1 SNHLY and CDR2 FYNNEI come from the germline V gene. The CDR3 consists of 13 residues. The CDR3 loop is CASSLGQGFGYTF. In DNA, the CDR3 is TGTGCCAGCAGCCTGGGACAGGGTTTTGGCTACACCTTC.

This clone showed up just a few times. Compared with germline, one end of the junction differs, possibly owing to a read error. The chain couples TRBV7-9 to TRBJ1-2; D might be TRBD1 (5 bases). The CDR3 runs 12 residues. Germline V CDR1 and CDR2: SEHNR, FQNEAQ (reference sequence). The CDR3: CSSSLGAGPYTF. CDR3 DNA sequence: TGTTCCAGCAGCTTAGGGGCAGGGCCCTACACCTTC.

This clone was observed a handful of times. Written as DNA, the CDR3 is TGCGCCAGCAGCTTGGTCTCAGGGAACACCGGGGAGCTGTTTTTT. This translates into CASSLVSGNTGELFF. The chain joins TRBV5-1 to TRBJ2-2; D is undetermined. V was pared by 0 bases and J by 1 base, with 7 bases between. This CDR3 region has 15 residues. The germline V gene encodes CDR1 SGHRS and CDR2 YFSETQ. Drawing the rest from reference TRBV5-1 and TRBJ2-2, the complete variable domain is KAGVTQTPRYLIKTRGQQVTLSCSPISGHRSVSWYQQTPGQGLQFLFEYFSETQRNKGNFPGRFSGRQFSNSRSEMNVSTLELGDSALYLCASSLVSGNTGELFFGEGSRLTVL.